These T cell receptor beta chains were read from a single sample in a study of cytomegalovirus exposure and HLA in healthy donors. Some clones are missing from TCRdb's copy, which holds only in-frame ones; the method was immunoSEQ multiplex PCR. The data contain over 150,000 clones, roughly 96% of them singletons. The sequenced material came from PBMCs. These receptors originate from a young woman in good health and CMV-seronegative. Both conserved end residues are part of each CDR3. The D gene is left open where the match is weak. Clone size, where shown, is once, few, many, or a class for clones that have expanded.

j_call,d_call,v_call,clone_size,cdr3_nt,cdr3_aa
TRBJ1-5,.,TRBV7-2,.,TGTGCCAGCAGCTTAGCACCGGGCAATCAGCCCCAGCATTTT,CASSLAPGNQPQHF
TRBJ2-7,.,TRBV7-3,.,TGTGCCAGCAGCTTACTCAGGGTAGTAGACAAAATCGGTCCCTACGAGCAGTACTTC,CASSLLRVVDKIGPYEQYF
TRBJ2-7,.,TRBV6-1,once,TGTGCCAGCAGTGAATATTTCTCGTACGAGCAGTACTTC,CASSEYFSYEQYF
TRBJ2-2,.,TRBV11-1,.,TGTGCCAGCAGCTTCTTCCTAGTTGGTGGCACCGGGGAGCTGTTTTTT,CASSFFLVGGTGELFF
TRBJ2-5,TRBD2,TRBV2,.,TGTGCCAGCACGATGGGGTTGGGACTAGCGGGTCCAGAGACCCAGTACTTC,CASTMGLGLAGPETQYF
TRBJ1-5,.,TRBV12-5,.,TGTGCTAGTGCCTTCAGGGAAAATCAGCCCCAGCATTTT,CASAFRENQPQHF
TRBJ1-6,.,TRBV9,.,TGTGCCAGCAGCGTAGAAACAGCCAATAATTCACCCCTCCACTTT,CASSVETANNSPLHF
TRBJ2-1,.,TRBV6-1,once,TGTGCCAGCAGATTCTTCGGTGGGGAGACTGAGCAGTTCTTC,CASRFFGGETEQFF
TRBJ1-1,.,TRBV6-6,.,TGTGCCAGCAGTTACTCGGGCAGGGAGAACACTGAAGCTTTCTTT,CASSYSGRENTEAFF
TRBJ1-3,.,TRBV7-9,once,TGTGCCAGCAGCTTAAGACAGCTTGGAAACACCATATATTTT,CASSLRQLGNTIYF
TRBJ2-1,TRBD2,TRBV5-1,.,TGCGCCAGCAGCTTGGCCGGACTAGCGGGGGGGCAGCAGTTCTTC,CASSLAGLAGGQQFF
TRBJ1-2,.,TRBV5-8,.,TGTGCCAGCAGCTTGAACAGGAACTATGGCTACACCTTC,CASSLNRNYGYTF
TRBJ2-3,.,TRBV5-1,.,TGCGCCAGCAGCCCAACCACTAGGGTCACAGATACGCAGTATTTT,CASSPTTRVTDTQYF
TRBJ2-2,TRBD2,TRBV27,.,TGTGCCAGCAGTTTGGCTAGCGGGGGTCACACCGGGGAGCTGTTTTTT,CASSLASGGHTGELFF
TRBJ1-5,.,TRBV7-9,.,TGTGCCAGCAGCCCCGGAGGGGATCAGCCCCAGCATTTT,CASSPGGDQPQHF
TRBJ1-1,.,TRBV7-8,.,TGTGCCAGCAGCTCTACAGGGCAGGCCAACACTGAAGCTTTCTTT,CASSSTGQANTEAFF
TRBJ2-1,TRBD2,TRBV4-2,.,TGTGCCAGCAGCCAAGATCGTAGCGGGGGTGACAATGAGCAGTTCTTC,CASSQDRSGGDNEQFF
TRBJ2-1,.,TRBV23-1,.,TGCGCCAGCAGTCAATCGCGTAATGAGCAGTTCTTC,CASSQSRNEQFF
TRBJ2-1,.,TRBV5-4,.,TGTGCCAGCAGCGCTGGGGGGAATGAGCAGTTCTTC,CASSAGGNEQFF
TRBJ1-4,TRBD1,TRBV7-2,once,TGTGCCAGCAGCTCACAGGGGGCAACTAATGAAAAACTGTTTTTT,CASSSQGATNEKLFF
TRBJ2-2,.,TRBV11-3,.,TGTGCCAGCAGCTCTGGGCAGGGAATAACCGGGGAGCTGTTTTTT,CASSSGQGITGELFF
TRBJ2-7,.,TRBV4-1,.,TGCGCCAGCAGCCCGACTCAGGGTGGATTCGACGAGCAGTACTTC,CASSPTQGGFDEQYF
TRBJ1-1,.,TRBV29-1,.,TGCAGCGTTGACCGGGTTGTCACTGAAGCTTTCTTT,CSVDRVVTEAFF
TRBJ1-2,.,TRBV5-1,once,TGCGCCAGCAGCTTGTCACAGGGATTTAGCGGCTACACCTTC,CASSLSQGFSGYTF
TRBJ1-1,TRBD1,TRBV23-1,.,TGCGCCAGCAGTGACCAACCGGGACAGGGAAGTGAAGCTTTCTTT,CASSDQPGQGSEAFF
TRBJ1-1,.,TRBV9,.,TGTGCCAGCAGCCAAAGTCGTCAGAACCCGGGAACTGAAGCTTTCTTT,CASSQSRQNPGTEAFF
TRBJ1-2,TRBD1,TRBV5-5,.,TGTGCCAGCAGCTTGTCCCCCGGGACAGGGACTAATGGCTACACCTTC,CASSLSPGTGTNGYTF
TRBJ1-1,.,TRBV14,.,TGTGCCAGCAGCCAGGCAGGGATGAACACTGAAGCTTTCTTT,CASSQAGMNTEAFF
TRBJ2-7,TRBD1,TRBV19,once,TGTGCCAGTAGTATTCGGAGACAGGGCCCCTACGAGCAGTACTTC,CASSIRRQGPYEQYF
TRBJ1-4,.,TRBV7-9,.,TGTGCCAGCAGCTTTCGGGGGATGGGTGAAAAACTGTTTTTT,CASSFRGMGEKLFF
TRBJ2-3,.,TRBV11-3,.,TGTGCCAGCAGCTTAGGCGGGACTAGCACAGATACGCAGTATTTT,CASSLGGTSTDTQYF
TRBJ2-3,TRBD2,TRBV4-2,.,TGTGCCAGCAGCCAAAATCTAGCGGGGGGGCCGTCAGATACGCAGTATTTT,CASSQNLAGGPSDTQYF
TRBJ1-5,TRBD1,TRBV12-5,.,TGTGCTAGTGCCCCGCGGGGACAGCCCTTGGAGCCCCAGCATTTT,CASAPRGQPLEPQHF
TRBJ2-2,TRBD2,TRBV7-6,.,TGTGCCAGCAGCTTAGTCGGGCTAGCGGGGGCCAACACCGGGGAGCTGTTTTTT,CASSLVGLAGANTGELFF
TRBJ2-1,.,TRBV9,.,TGTGCCAGCAGCGTAGAACAGAGTTACTACAATGAGCAGTTCTTC,CASSVEQSYYNEQFF
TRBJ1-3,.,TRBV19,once,TGTGCCAGTAGTATACAGGGGAACTCTGGAAACACCATATATTTT,CASSIQGNSGNTIYF
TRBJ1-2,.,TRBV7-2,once,TGTGCCAGCAGCTTAGTTCCGCCTTGGAGTAAGAAAAACTATGGCTACACCTTC,CASSLVPPWSKKNYGYTF
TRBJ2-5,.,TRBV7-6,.,TGTGCCAGCAGCTTAGAGCAGGGTCCACAAGAGACCCAGTACTTC,CASSLEQGPQETQYF
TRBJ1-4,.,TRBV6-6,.,TGTGCCAGCATCCGTATACCGGGAGGAGAAAAACTGTTTTTT,CASIRIPGGEKLFF